The clone carrying this TCR beta chain has a count of ten or more. Which cohort a participant joined came from the clinical history participants gave. The sample is drawn from a study of blood T cell repertoires in COVID-19. The V end lost 6 bases, the J end lost 7 bases, and 10 bases lay between the germline ends. This CDR3 region has 13 residues. The protocol was immunoSEQ multiplex PCR, while the TCRdb copy is restricted to in-frame clones and leaves out a portion. Of about 140,000 clones in the sample, 84% were seen once. The sequence derives from a woman aged 50 to 60 with acute COVID-19. The sequencing input was PBMCs or T cells enriched from blood (not recorded which). The rearrangement joins TRBV12-3 or TRBV12-4 to TRBJ1-6; maybe TRBD1 (5 bases). The CDR3 protein is CASRGTWNSPLHF. CDR3 DNA: TGTGCCAGCAGGGGGACTTGGAATTCACCCCTCCACTTT.